These 30 T cell receptor beta chains were all obtained from the same sample, sequenced in a study of cytomegalovirus exposure and HLA in healthy donors. PCR involved 60 Vbeta and 13 Jbeta primers. Method: immunoSEQ multiplex PCR; TCRdb's copy keeps in-frame clones and lacks some. The sample consists of 95,000 to 130,000 clones, around two thirds of them appearing once. The sample consisted of PBMCs. Every receptor here comes from a woman between 35 and 50 years old in good health and CMV-seropositive.

The V gene is TRBV4-3, the J gene TRBJ1-2; a weak D match, TRBD1 (5 bases). V was trimmed by 4 bases and J by 2 bases, leaving 8 bases between them. The germline CDR1 and CDR2 sequences are LGHNA and YSLEER. This CDR3 spans 13 amino acids. The DNA of the CDR3 is TGCGCCAGCAGCCGCGACAGAAACTATGGCTACACCTTC. It specifies CASSRDRNYGYTF.

The chain carries TRBV5-1 and TRBJ2-3; D might be TRBD2 (6 bases). Trimming shortened V by 4 bases and J by 5 bases, and 11 bases separated the two germline ends. Germline CDR1 and CDR2: SGHRS and YFSETQ. The CDR3 extends over 13 amino acids. The CDR3 nucleotides read TGCGCCAGCAGCCGGGGGAGCGGAGATACGCAGTATTTT. Translation: CASSRGSGDTQYF. The complete variable domain, with remaining parts taken from reference TRBV5-1 and TRBJ2-3, reads KAGVTQTPRYLIKTRGQQVTLSCSPISGHRSVSWYQQTPGQGLQFLFEYFSETQRNKGNFPGRFSGRQFSNSRSEMNVSTLELGDSALYLCASSRGSGDTQYFGPGTRLTVL.

The chain has TRBV19 and TRBJ2-3; 7 nucleotides line up with TRBD2. Per the germline V gene, CDR1 is LNHDA and CDR2 is SQIVND (reference sequence). This CDR3 has 17 amino acids. V lost 3 bases and J lost 0; bases outside the gene matches: 9. This CDR3 is CASSIKLASPSTDTQYF. The CDR3 nucleotides are TGTGCCAGTAGTATTAAACTAGCGTCTCCTAGCACAGATACGCAGTATTTT.

In this sample, this clone turned up a few times. This chain joins TRBV7-2 and TRBJ1-2; D gene ambiguous. Per the germline V gene, CDR1 is SGHTA and CDR2 is FQGNSA. This CDR3 has 14 residues. Trimming took off 3 bases at V and 6 bases at J, with 14 bases between the two ends. The CDR3: CASSFTYGWDGYTF. CDR3 sequence (DNA): TGTGCCAGCAGCTTTACCTACGGGTGGGATGGCTACACCTTC. The complete variable domain, with remaining parts taken from reference TRBV7-2 and TRBJ1-2, reads GAGVSQSPSNKVTEKGKDVELRCDPISGHTALYWYRQSLGQGLEFLIYFQGNSAPDKSGLPSDRFSAERTGGSVSTLTIQRTQQEDSAVYLCASSFTYGWDGYTFGSGTRLTVV.

A single count supports this clone. V and J are TRBV12-2 and TRBJ2-7; the listed D gene, TRBD2, was not tested against the DNA. TRBV12-2 has pseudogene status. This CDR3 is built from 18 residues. The CDR3 region is CASRLAENGLAGWREQYF. The CDR3 coding sequence is TGTGCAAGTCGCTTAGCTGAGAACGGACTAGCGGGATGGAGGGAGCAGTACTTC.

The chain carries TRBV28 and TRBJ2-7, with 7 bases fitting TRBD2. CDR3 length: 16 residues. Unmatched junction bases numbered 19, after V lost 7 bases and J lost 7 bases. Germline V lookup: CDR1 MDHEN, CDR2 SYDVKM. The CDR3 coding sequence is TGTGCCAGCATCCCCGGAGGGCGGGAGAGGCCTGGTGAGCAGTACTTC. Its translation: CASIPGGRERPGEQYF.

Only a few counts were recorded for this clone. The V and J genes are TRBV7-2 and TRBJ1-2; D is possibly TRBD1 (6 bases). This CDR3 is 14 amino acids long. V was clipped by 5 bases and J by 1 base, with 11 bases between them. Germline CDR1 and CDR2: SGHTA and FQGNSA. The CDR3 reads CASSIGGVNYGYTF. The DNA of the CDR3 is TGTGCCAGCAGCATAGGGGGGGTTAACTATGGCTACACCTTC.

This chain connects TRBV6-5 to TRBJ2-7; D might be TRBD2 (6 bases). Germline V CDR1 and CDR2: MNHEY, SVGAGI. Trimming removed 6 bases from V and 2 bases from J, with 14 bases in between. CDR3 size: 14 residues. Here the CDR3 DNA reads TGTGCCAGCAGACTAGCTGGGAAACCCTACGAGCAGTACTTC. This translates into CASRLAGKPYEQYF.

V is TRBV9 and J is TRBJ2-2; TRBD2 is a possible D gene (5 bases). The germline V gene encodes CDR1 SGDLS and CDR2 YYNGEE. Trimming removed 2 bases at V and 2 bases at J, with 10 bases between. The CDR3 has 15 amino acids. The CDR3 reads CASSVMSGNTGELFF. CDR3 bases: TGTGCCAGCAGCGTTATGAGCGGAAACACCGGGGAGCTGTTTTTT.

This chain connects TRBV19 to TRBJ2-1, with 9 bases matching TRBD2. Germline lookup yields CDR1 LNHDA and CDR2 SQIVND (reference sequence). This CDR3 is 15 amino acids long. The V and J ends lost 8 bases and 1 base, in that order; junction bases with no gene match: 6. The CDR3 sequence: CASAIAGESYNEQFF. CDR3 nucleotide sequence: TGTGCCAGTGCAATAGCGGGAGAATCCTACAATGAGCAGTTCTTC.

This clone was seen a handful of times. The rearrangement joins TRBV7-9 to TRBJ2-2, with 8 nucleotides matching TRBD2. This CDR3 has 16 amino acids. CDR1 SEHNR and CDR2 FQNEAQ come from the germline V gene (reference sequence). J was trimmed by 4 bases and V by 2 bases; bases with no gene match: 6. The CDR3 DNA is TGTGCCAGCAGCTTACAACTAGCGGCTCTCACCGGGGAGCTGTTTTTT. The encoded protein is CASSLQLAALTGELFF. Complete variable domain (other parts from reference TRBV7-9 and TRBJ2-2): DTGVSQNPRHKITKRGQNVTFRCDPISEHNRLYWYRQTLGQGPEFLTYFQNEAQLEKSRLLSDRFSAERPKGSFSTLEIQRTEQGDSAMYLCASSLQLAALTGELFFGEGSRLTVL.

This sequence joins TRBV11-3 and TRBJ2-1, with a tentative D call TRBD2 (5 bases). Germline CDR1 SGHNT, CDR2 YENEEA. Trimming took 5 bases from V and 8 from J, leaving 16 bases between them. This CDR3 has 14 amino acids. The CDR3 nucleotides are TGTGCCAGCAGCCCTCAAGTAAGCGGAGATGAGCAGTTCTTC. Translation gives CASSPQVSGDEQFF.

CDR3 coding DNA: TGTGCCAGCTCACCACGGTCGTCCGAGTCACAAAACATTCAGTACTTC. As protein: CASSPRSSESQNIQYF. J is TRBJ2-4 and V is TRBV18; D is unclear. This CDR3 comprises 16 residues. The germline V and J ends were trimmed by 1 base and 5 bases, with 15 bases remaining between them. Germline V gene lookup returns CDR1 KGHSH and CDR2 LQKENI.

The chain employs TRBV6-5 and TRBJ2-1; D perhaps matches TRBD2 (6 bases). Trimming took 7 bases from V and 4 from J, leaving 11 bases between them. The CDR3 length is 13 residues. Germline CDR1 reads MNHEY; CDR2 reads SVGAGI. The CDR3 loop is CASTGGSYNEQFF. In DNA, the CDR3 is TGTGCCAGCACCGGGGGTTCGTACAATGAGCAGTTCTTC.

The chain couples TRBV13 to TRBJ1-1, with D unresolved. The germline V gene encodes CDR1 PRHDT and CDR2 FYEKMQ (reference sequence). The length of the CDR3 is 14 residues. Trimming cost V 4 bases and J 1 base, with 10 bases left between them. In DNA, the CDR3 is TGTGCCAGCAGCTCCTCGGGGAGGAACACTGAAGCTTTCTTT. Translated, it gives CASSSSGRNTEAFF.

The chain has TRBV29-1 and TRBJ2-7; weak D call: TRBD1 (6 bases). V lost 5 bases and J 7 bases, leaving 15 bases between the germline ends. Looked up from germline, CDR1 is SQVTM and CDR2 is ANQGSEA. CDR3 size: 12 residues. CDR3 nucleotides: TGCAGCGTTCGGCAGGGGATTGGTGAGCAGTACTTC. This codes for CSVRQGIGEQYF.

CDR3 DNA: TGTGCCAGCAGGCAGGGAGGGACCCAGTACTTC. Translating it yields CASRQGGTQYF. This chain uses TRBV2 with TRBJ2-5, with D perhaps TRBD2 (6 bases). The CDR3 is made up of 11 amino acids. The V gene's germline CDR1 is SNHLY and CDR2 FYNNEI. The V end was cut by 6 bases, the J end by 7 bases, with 9 bases between.

This clone has more than one count but fewer than ten. V usage is TRBV30 and J usage is TRBJ1-1; no firm D call. V was clipped by 4 bases and J by 6 bases, with 12 bases between them. This CDR3 is built from 12 residues. Germline V gene lookup returns CDR1 GTSNPN and CDR2 SVGIG (reference sequence). This CDR3 reads CAWTPQWSEAFF. The CDR3 coding sequence is TGTGCCTGGACACCACAGTGGTCTGAAGCTTTCTTT. The full variable domain, with the rest looked up from reference TRBV30 and TRBJ1-1, is SQTIHQWPATLVQPVGSPLSLECTVEGTSNPNLYWYRQAAGRGLQLLFYSVGIGQISSEVPQNLSASRPQDRQFILSSKKLLLSDSGFYLCAWTPQWSEAFFGQGTRLTVV.

V gene TRBV7-9 combines with J gene TRBJ2-5; D might be TRBD1 (6 bases). The DNA end favors TRBJ2-7, so the J call may be wrong. The CDR3 is 14 residues long. Germline CDR1 is SEHNR and CDR2 is FQNEAQ (reference sequence). CDR3 in amino acids: CASSLEDRPYEQYF. The CDR3 bases are TGTGCCAGCAGCTTAGAAGACAGGCCATACGAGCAGTACTTC.

The chain links TRBV6-5 to TRBJ1-2; 9 nucleotides line up with TRBD1. The CDR3 loop spans 12 amino acids. Germline CDR1 is MNHEY and CDR2 is SVGAGI. J was trimmed by 8 bases and V by 6 bases; bases with no gene match: 4. The CDR3 DNA reads as TGTGCCAGCAGGGGGACAGGGTGGGGCTACACCTTC. This gives the protein CASRGTGWGYTF.

The CDR3 reads CAWSGDRSYEQYF. The CDR3 bases are TGTGCCTGGAGTGGGGACAGGTCCTACGAGCAGTACTTC. V gene TRBV30 combines with J gene TRBJ2-7, with 8 bases fitting TRBD1. The junction had 0 bases not matched to a gene; V was cut back by 1 base and J by 1 base. CDR3 length equals 13 residues. Per the germline V gene, CDR1 is GTSNPN and CDR2 is SVGIG (reference sequence).

At least ten counts were recorded for this clone. The DNA for the CDR3 is TGTGCCAGCAGTCGAGACAGGGACACTGAAGCTTTCTTT. Protein: CASSRDRDTEAFF. V gene TRBV6-5 combines with J gene TRBJ1-1; 7 positions agree with TRBD1. Germline CDR1 is MNHEY and CDR2 is SVGAGI. The CDR3 runs to 13 residues. V lost 5 bases and J lost 3; bases outside the gene matches: 3.

The chain uses TRBV6-5 and TRBJ2-1; 7 positions agree with TRBD2. Germline trimming cut 0 bases from V and 14 bases from J; bases unmatched to any gene: 4. Germline loops: CDR1 MNHEY, CDR2 SVGAGI. The CDR3 length is 12 residues. The CDR3 sequence: CASSYSGLREFF. The CDR3 nucleotides are TGTGCCAGCAGTTACTCGGGACTAAGGGAGTTCTTC.

A few counts support this clone. CDR3 residues: CASSEAPGIAAYGGYTF. In DNA form, the CDR3 reads TGTGCCAGCAGCGAAGCACCAGGTATTGCCGCATATGGTGGCTACACCTTC. The chain has TRBV5-8 and TRBJ1-2; D unclear. The germline V and J ends were trimmed by 4 bases and 7 bases, with 26 bases remaining between them. In germline, CDR1 is SGHTS, CDR2 YDEGEE. The CDR3 has 17 residues.

This chain joins TRBV7-9 and TRBJ2-1; possible D gene TRBD2, 5 bases. Germline V gene sequence: CDR1 SEHNR, CDR2 FQNEAQ (reference sequence). There are 11 residues in the CDR3. V lost 4 bases and J lost 9, with 7 bases in between. The CDR3 bases are TGTGCCAGCAGCTCCGGGGTTGAGCAGTTCTTC. It is translated as CASSSGVEQFF.

This chain joins TRBV14 and TRBJ1-4; D is unresolved. Germline values: CDR1 SGHDN, CDR2 FVKESK. This CDR3 has 12 residues. V was cut by 4 bases and J by 8 bases, with 8 bases left in between. In DNA, the CDR3 is TGTGCCAGCAGCCGTTTAGAAGAAAAACTGTTTTTT. Amino acids: CASSRLEEKLFF.

This sequence joins TRBV19 and TRBJ1-2, with D hard to call. The CDR3 length is 13 residues. The germline V and J ends were trimmed by 5 bases and 5 bases, with 12 bases remaining between them. Germline loops: CDR1 LNHDA, CDR2 SQIVND (reference sequence). The DNA for the CDR3 is TGTGCCAGTAGTCCAACGACGGGGTATGGCTACACCTTC. It yields the protein CASSPTTGYGYTF.

V gene TRBV4-3 combines with J gene TRBJ2-7; the match to TRBD2 covers 9 bases. Per germline, CDR1 LGHNA and CDR2 YSLEER. The CDR3 covers 15 residues. After removal of 1 base from V and 0 bases from J, the junction contained 1 base not matched to a gene. CDR3 bases: TGCGCCAGCAGCCAAGGACTAGCGGTCTCCTACGAGCAGTACTTC. It specifies CASSQGLAVSYEQYF.

The chain uses TRBV9 and TRBJ2-1; 7 nucleotides align to TRBD2. Germline CDR1 SGDLS, CDR2 YYNGEE. Trimming removed 3 bases from V and 4 bases from J; junction bases left unmatched: 10. The CDR3 loop spans 16 amino acids. CDR3 region: CASSGWGGEVYNEQFF. The DNA for the CDR3 is TGTGCCAGCAGCGGTTGGGGGGGAGAAGTGTACAATGAGCAGTTCTTC.

The J gene is TRBJ2-1, the V gene TRBV4-3, with D unresolved. This CDR3 has 16 amino acids. CDR1 LGHNA and CDR2 YSLEER come from the germline V gene. Between the trimmed V and J ends, which lost 0 bases and 8 bases, there was a span of 17 bases. Written as DNA, the CDR3 is TGCGCCAGCAGCCAAGATGATAGCCCCTGGTGGTATGAGCAGTTCTTC. Its translation is CASSQDDSPWWYEQFF.